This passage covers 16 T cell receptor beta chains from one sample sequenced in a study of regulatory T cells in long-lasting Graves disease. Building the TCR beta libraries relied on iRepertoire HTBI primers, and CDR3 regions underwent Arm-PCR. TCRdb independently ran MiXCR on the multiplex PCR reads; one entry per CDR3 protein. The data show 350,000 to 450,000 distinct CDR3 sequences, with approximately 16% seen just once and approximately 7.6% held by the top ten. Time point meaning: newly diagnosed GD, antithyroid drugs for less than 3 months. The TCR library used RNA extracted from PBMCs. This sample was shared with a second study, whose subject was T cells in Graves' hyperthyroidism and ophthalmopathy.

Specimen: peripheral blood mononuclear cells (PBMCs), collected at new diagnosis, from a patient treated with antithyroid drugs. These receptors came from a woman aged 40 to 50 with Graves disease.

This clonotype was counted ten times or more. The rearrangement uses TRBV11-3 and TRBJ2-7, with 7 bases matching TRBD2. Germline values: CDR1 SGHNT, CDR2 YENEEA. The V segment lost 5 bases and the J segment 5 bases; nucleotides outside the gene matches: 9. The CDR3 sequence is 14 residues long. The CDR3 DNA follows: TGTGCCAGCAGCCTGGGACTAACGAACGACGAGCAGTACTTC. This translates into CASSLGLTNDEQYF.

The CDR3 nucleotides read TGTGCCAGCAGTACCGCACTAGCGGGAGGGTATCCTGATGGCTACGAGCAGTACTTC. This encodes CASSTALAGGYPDGYEQYF. The chain joins TRBV28 to TRBJ2-7, with 13 bases that match TRBD2. V gave up 5 bases and J gave up 3 bases; unmatched junction bases: 16. The CDR3 contains 19 residues. Germline lookup yields CDR1 MDHEN and CDR2 SYDVKM.

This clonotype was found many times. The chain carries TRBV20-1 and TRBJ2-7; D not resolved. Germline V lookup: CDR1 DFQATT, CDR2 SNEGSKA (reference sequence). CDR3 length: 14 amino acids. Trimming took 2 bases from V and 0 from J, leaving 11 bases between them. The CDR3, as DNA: TGCAGTGCTAGACGCACCAAGCCCTCCTACGAGCAGTACTTC. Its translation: CSARRTKPSYEQYF.

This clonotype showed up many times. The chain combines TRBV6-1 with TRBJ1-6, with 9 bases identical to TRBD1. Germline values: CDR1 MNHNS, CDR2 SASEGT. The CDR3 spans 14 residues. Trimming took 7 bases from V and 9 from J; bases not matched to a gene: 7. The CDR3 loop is CASTSGTGPSPLHF. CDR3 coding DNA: TGTGCCAGCACCTCCGGGACAGGGCCTTCACCCCTCCACTTT.

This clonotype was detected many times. CDR3 DNA sequence: TGTGCCAGCAGCCGTGTGGGGGGCGGGAGCTACAATGAGCAGTTCTTC. This sequence encodes CASSRVGGGSYNEQFF. The chain couples TRBV14 to TRBJ2-1; TRBD2 might be the D (7 bases). The length of the CDR3 is 16 residues. CDR1 SGHDN and CDR2 FVKESK come from the germline V gene. V was cut by 4 bases and J by 3 bases, with 16 bases left in between.

CDR3 loop: CASSDPELPGNTIYF. CDR3 nucleotide sequence: TGTGCCAGCAGTGACCCGGAGTTGCCTGGAAACACCATATATTTT. V and J are TRBV6-2 or TRBV6-3 and TRBJ1-3; D is uncertain. CDR1 is MNHEY and CDR2 is SVGEGT in the germline V gene. CDR3 length: 15 residues. V was shortened by 5 bases and J by 2 bases, with 13 bases between the two germline ends.

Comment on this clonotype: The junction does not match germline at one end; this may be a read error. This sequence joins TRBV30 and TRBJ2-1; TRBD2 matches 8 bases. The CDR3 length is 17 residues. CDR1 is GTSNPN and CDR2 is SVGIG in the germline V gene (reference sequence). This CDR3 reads CAWRAPTSGLVGDEQLF. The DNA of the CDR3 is TGTGCCTGGAGAGCTCCGACCTCGGGACTAGTGGGCGATGAGCAGCTCTTC. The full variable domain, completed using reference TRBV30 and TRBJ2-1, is SQTIHQWPATLVQPVGSPLSLECTVEGTSNPNLYWYRQAAGRGLQLLFYSVGIGQISSEVPQNLSASRPQDRQFILSSKKLLLSDSGFYLCAWRAPTSGLVGDEQLFGPGTRLTVL.

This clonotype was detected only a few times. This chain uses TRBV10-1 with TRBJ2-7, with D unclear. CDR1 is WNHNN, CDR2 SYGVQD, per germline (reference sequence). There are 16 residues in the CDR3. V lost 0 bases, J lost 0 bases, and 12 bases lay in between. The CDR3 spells CASSESGRRSSYEQYF. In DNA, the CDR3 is TGCGCCAGCAGTGAGTCAGGCAGAAGAAGCTCCTACGAGCAGTACTTC.

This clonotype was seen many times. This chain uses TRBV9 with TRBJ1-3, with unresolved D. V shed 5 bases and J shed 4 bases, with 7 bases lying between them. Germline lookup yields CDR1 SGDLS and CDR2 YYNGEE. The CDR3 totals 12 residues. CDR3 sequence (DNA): TGTGCCAGCAGTCCCGGGGGAAACACCATATATTTT. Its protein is CASSPGGNTIYF.

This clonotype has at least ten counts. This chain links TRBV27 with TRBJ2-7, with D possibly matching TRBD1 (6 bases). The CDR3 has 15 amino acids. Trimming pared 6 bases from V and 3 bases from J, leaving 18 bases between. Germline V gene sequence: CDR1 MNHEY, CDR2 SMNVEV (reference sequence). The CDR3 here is CASSHLEGEFYEQYF. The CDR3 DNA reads TGTGCCAGCAGCCACCTCGAGGGGGAATTCTACGAGCAGTACTTC.

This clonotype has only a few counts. The CDR3 loop reads CASSPRTEGYYNEQFF. CDR3 coding DNA: TGTGCCAGCAGCCCGCGGACGGAAGGTTACTACAATGAGCAGTTCTTC. The genes are TRBV3-1 and TRBJ2-1; D not resolved. Trimming took off 4 bases at V and 3 bases at J, with 16 bases between the two ends. The CDR3 contains 16 residues. Germline lookup yields CDR1 LGHDT and CDR2 YNNKEL (reference sequence).

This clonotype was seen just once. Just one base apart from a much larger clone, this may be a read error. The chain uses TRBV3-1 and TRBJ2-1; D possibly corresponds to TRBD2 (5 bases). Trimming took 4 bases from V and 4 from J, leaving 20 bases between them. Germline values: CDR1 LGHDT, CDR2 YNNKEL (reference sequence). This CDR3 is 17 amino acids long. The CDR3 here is CASSRVSISRGYNEQFF. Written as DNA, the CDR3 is TGTGCCAGCAGCCGAGTAAGCATTTCGCGCGGGTACAATGAGCAGTTCTTC.

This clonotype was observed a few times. DNA of the CDR3: TGTGCCAGCAGTTTATCAGGGGATGGCTCCTACAATGAGCAGTTCTTC. This translates into CASSLSGDGSYNEQFF. The V and J genes are TRBV27 and TRBJ2-1, with TRBD1 as a possible D gene (5 bases). This CDR3 is built from 16 residues. The germline V gene has CDR1 MNHEY and CDR2 SMNVEV (reference sequence). V was trimmed by 0 bases and J by 0 bases, leaving 9 bases between them.

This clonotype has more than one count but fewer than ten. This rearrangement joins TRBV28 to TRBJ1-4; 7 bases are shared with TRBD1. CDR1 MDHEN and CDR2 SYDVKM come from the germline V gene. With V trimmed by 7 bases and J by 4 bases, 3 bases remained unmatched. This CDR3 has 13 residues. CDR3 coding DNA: TGTGCCAGCATCCCAGGGGGTAATGAAAAACTGTTTTTT. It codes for CASIPGGNEKLFF.

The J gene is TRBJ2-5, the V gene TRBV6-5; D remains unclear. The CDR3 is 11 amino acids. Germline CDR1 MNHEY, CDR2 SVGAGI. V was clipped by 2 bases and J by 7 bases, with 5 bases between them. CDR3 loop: CASSYVGTQYF. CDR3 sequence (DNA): TGTGCCAGCAGTTACGTAGGGACCCAGTACTTC.

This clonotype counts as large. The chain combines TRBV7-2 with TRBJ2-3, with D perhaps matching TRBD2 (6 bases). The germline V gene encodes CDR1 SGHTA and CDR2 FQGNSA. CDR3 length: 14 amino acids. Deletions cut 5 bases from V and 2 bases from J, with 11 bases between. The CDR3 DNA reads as TGTGCCAGCAGCCCGGGGGTCGACACAGATACGCAGTATTTT. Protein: CASSPGVDTDTQYF.